Below, 21 T cell receptor beta chains from the same sample are listed, as sequenced in a study of T cells in Graves' hyperthyroidism and ophthalmopathy. RNA transcripts yielded amplified TCR beta CDR3 regions. Using the HTBI primer set, a first-round RT-PCR was run on the TCR CDR3. TCRdb passed the multiplex PCR reads through MiXCR, listing each CDR3 protein once. The top ten clones hold 35% to 50% of a sample with more than 300,000 distinct CDR3 sequences, approximately 18% of them seen once. Sequencing used blood. The receptors were sampled from a man aged 18 to 30 with Graves' ophthalmopathy.

V usage is TRBV7-2 and J usage is TRBJ2-5; 11 bases line up with TRBD2. Germline CDR1 SGHTA, CDR2 FQGNSA. The CDR3 is 15 residues long. After removal of 0 bases from V and 7 bases from J, the junction contained 4 bases not matched to a gene. The CDR3 protein is CASSLASGGAGTQYF. The CDR3 nucleotides are TGTGCCAGCAGCTTAGCTAGCGGGGGGGCGGGGACCCAGTACTTC.

The sample holds many counts of this clonotype. The chain uses TRBV7-8 and TRBJ2-7, with D perhaps TRBD1 (6 bases). This CDR3 contains 15 residues. Trimming removed 1 base at V and 3 bases at J, with 13 bases between. Germline V CDR1 and CDR2: SGHVS, FQNEAQ. The chain's CDR3 is CASSLEDSLYYEQYF. The DNA for the CDR3 is TGTGCCAGCAGCTTAGAGGACAGTTTATACTACGAGCAGTACTTC.

In regard to this clonotype: A much larger clonotype is one base distant, so this may be a read error. This chain joins TRBV7-9 and TRBJ1-1; 7 bases are shared with TRBD1. The CDR3 covers 14 residues. Germline assignment: CDR1 SEHNR and CDR2 FQNEAQ (reference sequence). The V segment lost 1 base and the J segment 4 bases; nucleotides outside the gene matches: 3. The CDR3 nucleotides are TGTGCCAGCAGCTTAGAGACAGGGACCACTGAAGCTTTCTTT. Protein: CASSLETGTTEAFF. Supplemented by reference TRBV7-9 and TRBJ1-1, the full variable domain reads DTGVSQNPRHKITKRGQNVTFRCDPISEHNRLYWYRQTLGQGPEFLTYFQNEAQLEKSRLLSDRFSAERPKGSFSTLEIQRTEQGDSAMYLCASSLETGTTEAFFGQGTRLTVV.

This chain uses TRBV9 with TRBJ2-2, with 12 bases lining up with TRBD2. CDR3 size: 17 residues. Germline V gene lookup returns CDR1 SGDLS and CDR2 YYNGEE. Trimming removed 4 bases from V and 2 bases from J; junction bases left unmatched: 6. The CDR3 nucleotides are TGTGCCAGCAGCATTACTAGCGGGGGGATCAACACCGGGGAGCTGTTTTTT. Translated, it gives CASSITSGGINTGELFF.

This clonotype occurred a few times. The chain recombines TRBV7-9 with TRBJ1-2; no firm D call. There are 14 residues in the CDR3. Germline V CDR1 and CDR2: SEHNR, FQNEAQ (reference sequence). Trimming left V 3 bases short and J 2 bases short, with 10 bases between. As DNA, the CDR3 is TGTGCCAGCAGCTTCGGCAGGCGCAACTATGGCTACACCTTC. Translating gives CASSFGRRNYGYTF.

On this clonotype itself: A much larger clone lies one base from this, so it may be a read error. This sequence joins TRBV29-1 and TRBJ1-2, with 12 bases fitting TRBD1. Trimming took 7 bases from V and 8 from J; bases not matched to a gene: 17. The CDR3 covers 16 residues. Per germline, CDR1 SQVTM and CDR2 ANQGSEA. The CDR3 here is CSAERRRDRGRYGYTF. The DNA for the CDR3 is TGCAGCGCGGAACGTCGCCGGGACAGGGGGCGATACGGCTACACCTTC.

Many counts were recorded for this clonotype. The rearrangement links TRBV19 to TRBJ1-5; no clear D gene. V lost 5 bases and J lost 9, with 14 bases in between. Germline values: CDR1 LNHDA, CDR2 SQIVND (reference sequence). The CDR3 is 13 residues long. The DNA for the CDR3 is TGTGCCAGTAGTCCCTCCCTGCTCGGGCCCCAGCATTTT. Amino acids: CASSPSLLGPQHF.

There are a few counts of this clonotype. The V gene is TRBV7-9, the J gene TRBJ1-3; D gene ambiguous. This CDR3 is built from 16 residues. V was shortened by 5 bases and J by 3 bases, with 17 bases between the two germline ends. The V gene's germline CDR1 is SEHNR and CDR2 FQNEAQ (reference sequence). The CDR3 spells CASSMTLATLGNTIYF. CDR3 bases: TGTGCCAGCAGCATGACACTAGCCACACTTGGAAACACCATATATTTT.

CDR3 DNA: TGTGCCAGCAGCGTAGGAGGGGGGATAGCGGATACGCAGTATTTT. It is translated as CASSVGGGIADTQYF. The V and J genes are TRBV9 and TRBJ2-3; D assignment may be TRBD1 or TRBD2 (6 bases each). CDR3 length: 15 residues. Germline CDR1 and CDR2: SGDLS and YYNGEE. V lost 0 bases, J lost 6 bases, and 14 bases lay in between.

The table lists this clonotype with a few counts. The chain uses TRBV7-3 and TRBJ2-6; TRBD1 might be the D (5 bases). Trimming left V 6 bases short and J 2 bases short, with 11 bases between. CDR3 size: 15 residues. Germline CDR1 and CDR2: SGHTA and FQGTGA. The CDR3 sequence: CASSSGQAGANVLTF. CDR3 in DNA: TGTGCCAGCAGTTCAGGGCAGGCTGGGGCCAACGTCCTGACTTTC.

The sample holds many counts of this clonotype. The chain has TRBV12-3 or TRBV12-4 and TRBJ2-3; 12 bases are a match to TRBD2. Germline trimming cut 9 bases from V and 6 bases from J; bases unmatched to any gene: 4. The CDR3 has 13 amino acids. In DNA form, the CDR3 reads TGTGCCAGTACTAGCGGGGGGCGGGATACGCAGTATTTT. This gives the protein CASTSGGRDTQYF.

This clonotype was detected a few times. The V and J genes are TRBV20-1 and TRBJ2-7; 7 positions agree with TRBD2. The germline gives CDR1 DFQATT, CDR2 SNEGSKA (reference sequence). There are 14 residues in the CDR3. V gave up 4 bases and J gave up 0 bases; unmatched junction bases: 6. CDR3 residues: CSAKRDSSSYEQYF. The CDR3 DNA reads TGCAGTGCTAAGCGGGACTCAAGCTCCTACGAGCAGTACTTC.

About this clonotype: Given a much more abundant clone one base away, this may be a read error. The gene calls are TRBV5-8 and TRBJ2-1; 9 nucleotides line up with TRBD2. Germline V gene data show CDR1 as SGHTS and CDR2 as YDEGEE. Trimming at V came to 3 bases and at J to 2 bases, leaving 3 bases not matched to a gene. The length of the CDR3 is 15 residues. CDR3 protein: CASSWTSVPYNEQFF. CDR3 nucleotide sequence: TGTGCCAGCAGCTGGACTAGCGTCCCCTACAATGAGCAGTTCTTC.

This clonotype was recorded many times. The rearrangement joins TRBV7-3 to TRBJ2-7, with TRBD2 as a possible D gene (7 bases). The CDR3 spans 13 residues. Trimming took 5 bases from V and 6 from J, leaving 14 bases between them. Germline V gives CDR1 SGHTA, CDR2 FQGTGA. This chain's CDR3 is CASSQTGGGEQYF. The DNA of the CDR3 is TGTGCCAGCAGCCAGACGGGGGGCGGCGAGCAGTACTTC.

Many counts were recorded for this clonotype. The J gene is TRBJ1-1, the V gene TRBV6-1; TRBD1 matches at 12 bases. This CDR3 contains 17 residues. The V and J ends lost 3 bases and 5 bases, in that order; junction bases with no gene match: 10. In germline, CDR1 is MNHNS, CDR2 SASEGT. The CDR3 is CASSDFWGTGGRTEAFF. The CDR3 DNA reads TGTGCCAGCAGTGATTTCTGGGGGACAGGGGGCAGGACTGAAGCTTTCTTT.

This sequence joins TRBV12-5 and TRBJ2-2, with D possibly called TRBD1 or TRBD2 (6 bases each). Germline CDR1 LGHNT, CDR2 FRNRAP. Trimming took off 1 base at V and 5 bases at J, with 11 bases between the two ends. The CDR3 is 15 residues long. CDR3 nucleotide sequence: TGTGCTAGTGGTTTGGGACAGGAGGGGACCGGGGAGCTGTTTTTT. The encoded protein is CASGLGQEGTGELFF.

This clonotype was counted a single time. V and J are TRBV25-1 and TRBJ1-1; D is uncertain. V was shortened by 6 bases and J by 10 bases, with 15 bases between the two germline ends. CDR1 and CDR2 (germline): MGHDK, SYGVNS. The CDR3 runs 12 residues. DNA of the CDR3: TGTGCCAGCAGGGGCGGAAGGTCGGGAGCTTTCTTT. Its protein is CASRGGRSGAFF.

This clonotype was detected a few times. The chain combines TRBV5-1 with TRBJ2-3; 10 bases match TRBD2. The V and J ends lost 7 bases and 5 bases, in that order; junction bases with no gene match: 19. The CDR3 covers 18 residues. In germline, CDR1 is SGHRS, CDR2 YFSETQ. The CDR3 spells CASGPVPPAGGQGDTQYF. In DNA form, the CDR3 reads TGCGCCAGCGGGCCCGTACCTCCAGCGGGGGGGCAGGGAGATACGCAGTATTTT.

This clonotype has at least ten counts. The chain is built from TRBV24-1 and TRBJ2-7, with D unclear. The CDR3 is made up of 12 amino acids. Between the trimmed V and J ends, which lost 5 bases and 3 bases, there was a span of 7 bases. Germline V gene data show CDR1 as KGHDR and CDR2 as SFDVKD. The CDR3 here is CATSGPNYEQYF. CDR3 coding DNA: TGTGCCACCAGTGGGCCAAACTACGAGCAGTACTTC.

This clonotype was counted many times. V and J are TRBV5-1 and TRBJ1-1; 8 bases agree with TRBD1. Germline V gene lookup returns CDR1 SGHRS and CDR2 YFSETQ. This CDR3 is 12 amino acids long. Germline trimming cut 2 bases from V and 10 bases from J; bases unmatched to any gene: 4. The CDR3 nucleotides read TGCGCCAGCAGCTTCCAGGGGGCAGGAGCTTTCTTT. Protein product: CASSFQGAGAFF.

The V call is TRBV6-2 or TRBV6-3, the J call TRBJ2-7, with 9 bases matching TRBD1. The CDR3 spans 17 residues. V trimming: 6 bases; J trimming: 1 base; junction bases outside the gene matches: 13. The germline V gene has CDR1 MNHEY and CDR2 SVGEGT. CDR3 in DNA: TGTGCCAGCAGAACCCCCTCCCCCGGGACAGGGTCCTACGAGCAGTACTTC. This encodes CASRTPSPGTGSYEQYF.